This T cell receptor beta chain was captured by sequencing in a study of T cells in localized non-small cell lung cancer. This clone was observed a few times. What it recognizes is unknown. The assay was immunoSEQ multiplex PCR, and TCRdb's table has in-frame clones only and misses some. The table lists some 38,000 clones, 85% to 95% of them singletons. Germline CDR1 SGHDN, CDR2 FVKESK. V was cut by 4 bases and J by 0 bases, with 5 bases left in between. The CDR3 is 13 amino acids. Study results and limitations: There were a median roughly 60 of the top 100 tumor clones appearing in adjacent lung. Adjacent uninvolved lung had the highest clonality, suggesting focused antigen responses.

The rearrangement joins TRBV14 to TRBJ2-3; D gene ambiguous. The receptor was derived from a female donor aged 60 or older with stage I lung adenocarcinoma. The starting material was peripheral blood, obtained before any cancer treatment. CDR3 nucleotides: TGTGCCAGCAGCCGGTTCAGCACAGATACGCAGTATTTT. Its protein product is CASSRFSTDTQYF.